Listed below are T cell receptor beta chains from one sample, sequenced in a study of technical replicates of blood from a few donors. This table comes from immunoSEQ multiplex PCR, and its TCRdb copy is limited to in-frame clones, with some not included. This sample carries around 74,000 clones, around 85% of them seen once, and the ten largest clones take approximately 4.6%. Sequences were obtained from PBMCs. The receptors derive from a human donor in good health. Some clones in this sample may be carry-over from other donors' samples. The CDR3 runs from the conserved cysteine through the conserved F or W. D genes are given only for firm matches. For some rows the clone size is stated as once, few or many, or as a class when expanded; others skip it.

-	TRBV7-9	TRBJ1-2	-	CASSEVANYGYTF	TGTGCCAGCAGCGAGGTAGCTAACTATGGCTACACCTTC
-	TRBV11-2	TRBJ2-2	TRBD2	CASSGRLAGGMVGELFF	TGTGCCAGCAGCGGTCGACTAGCGGGAGGAATGGTCGGGGAGCTGTTTTTT
-	TRBV5-4	TRBJ1-1	-	CASSRGGEVNTEAFF	TGTGCCAGCAGCAGGGGGGGAGAAGTGAACACTGAAGCTTTCTTT
-	TRBV7-8	TRBJ2-1	TRBD2	CASSPFSGGEFQSQFF	TGTGCCAGCAGCCCGTTTAGCGGGGGGGAATTTCAATCCCAGTTCTTC
-	TRBV18	TRBJ2-5	-	CASSPNPRTEGTQYF	TGTGCCAGCTCACCGAACCCGAGAACGGAGGGGACCCAGTACTTC
few	TRBV6-1	TRBJ1-2	TRBD1	CASSLSTGTNYGYTF	TGTGCCAGCAGTCTTTCGACAGGGACAAACTATGGCTACACCTTC
-	TRBV19	TRBJ1-5	TRBD1	CASSMTGTGEQPQHF	TGTGCCAGTAGTATGACCGGGACAGGGGAACAGCCCCAGCATTTT
-	TRBV5-1	TRBJ2-3	TRBD2	CASTPEASGRADTQYF	TGCGCCAGCACCCCGGAGGCTAGCGGGAGAGCAGATACGCAGTATTTT
-	TRBV5-4	TRBJ2-2	TRBD2	CASTSLTSNTGELFF	TGTGCCAGCACCTCCCTGACTAGCAACACCGGGGAGCTGTTTTTT
-	TRBV11-2	TRBJ2-1	-	CASSFTVSSYNEQFF	TGTGCCAGCAGCTTTACGGTTAGCTCCTACAATGAGCAGTTCTTC
-	TRBV7-2	TRBJ2-1	TRBD2	CASSLRRGGNNEQFF	TGTGCCAGCAGCTTAAGGCGGGGGGGTAACAATGAGCAGTTCTTC
-	TRBV25-1	TRBJ2-7	-	CASSESRVGAYEQYF	TGTGCCAGCAGTGAATCGAGGGTTGGGGCCTACGAGCAGTACTTC
-	TRBV6-5	TRBJ2-2	TRBD1	CASSTGQGTGELFF	TGTGCCAGCTCCACGGGACAGGGGACCGGGGAGCTGTTTTTT
-	TRBV5-3	TRBJ2-7	-	CARTFQSVRSYEQYF	TGTGCCAGAACTTTTCAGAGCGTGCGATCCTACGAGCAGTACTTC
-	TRBV7-2	TRBJ2-4	-	CASSLVRTGVAKNIQYF	TGTGCCAGCAGCTTAGTCCGGACGGGAGTAGCCAAAAACATTCAGTACTTC
-	TRBV2	TRBJ1-1	-	CASSGSQAGARTEAFF	TGTGCCAGCAGTGGATCTCAAGCGGGGGCGCGCACTGAAGCTTTCTTT
once	TRBV7-2	TRBJ1-2	-	CASSLGGHGYTF	TGTGCCAGCAGCTTAGGGGGCCATGGCTACACCTTC
-	TRBV7-2	TRBJ1-6	-	CASSLAPGANSPLHF	TGTGCCAGCAGCTTAGCACCAGGGGCAAATTCACCCCTCCACTTT
-	TRBV4-3	TRBJ2-1	TRBD1	CASSQEGPDRGNEQFF	TGCGCCAGCAGCCAAGAGGGACCGGACAGGGGAAATGAGCAGTTCTTC
-	TRBV4-3	TRBJ1-1	-	CASSQDLFIWGGNTEAFF	TGCGCCAGCAGCCAAGATCTTTTTATTTGGGGGGGGAACACTGAAGCTTTCTTT
-	TRBV6-6	TRBJ1-3	-	CASSTGVLASGNTIYF	TGTGCCAGCAGCACGGGGGTGTTGGCCTCTGGAAACACCATATATTTT
-	TRBV6-1	TRBJ2-5	-	CASERETQYF	TGTGCCTCCGAGCGGGAGACCCAGTACTTC